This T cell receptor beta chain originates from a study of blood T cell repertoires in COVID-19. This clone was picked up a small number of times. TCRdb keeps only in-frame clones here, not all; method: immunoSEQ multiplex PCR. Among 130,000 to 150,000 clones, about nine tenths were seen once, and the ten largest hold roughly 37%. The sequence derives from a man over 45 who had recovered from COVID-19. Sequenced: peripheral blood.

The CDR3 region is CASSLLRQKSNSPLHF. CDR3 DNA sequence: TGTGCCAGCAGTTTACTTAGACAGAAGTCTAATTCACCCCTCCACTTT. This sequence joins TRBV27 and TRBJ1-6; D possibly corresponds to TRBD1 (5 bases). Trimming took 2 bases from V and 6 from J, leaving 14 bases between them. CDR3 length: 16 amino acids. The germline V gene has CDR1 MNHEY and CDR2 SMNVEV (reference sequence).